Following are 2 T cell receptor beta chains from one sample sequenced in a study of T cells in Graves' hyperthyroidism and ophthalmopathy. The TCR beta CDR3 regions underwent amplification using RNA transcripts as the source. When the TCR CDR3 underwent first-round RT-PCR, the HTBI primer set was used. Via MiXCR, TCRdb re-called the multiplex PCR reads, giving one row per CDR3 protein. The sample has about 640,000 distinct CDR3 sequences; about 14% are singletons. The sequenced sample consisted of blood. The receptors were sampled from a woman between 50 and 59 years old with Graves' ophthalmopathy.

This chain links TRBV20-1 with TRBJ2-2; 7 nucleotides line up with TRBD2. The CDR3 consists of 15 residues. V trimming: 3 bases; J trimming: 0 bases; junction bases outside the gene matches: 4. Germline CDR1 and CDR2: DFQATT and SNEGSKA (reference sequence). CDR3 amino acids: CSARGLHTNTGELFF. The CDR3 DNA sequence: TGCAGTGCTAGGGGACTACATACGAACACCGGGGAGCTGTTTTTT.

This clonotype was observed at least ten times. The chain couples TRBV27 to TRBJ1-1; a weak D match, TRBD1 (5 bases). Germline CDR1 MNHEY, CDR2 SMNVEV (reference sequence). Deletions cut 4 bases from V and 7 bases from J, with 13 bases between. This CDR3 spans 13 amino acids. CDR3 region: CASSSAGAGEAFF. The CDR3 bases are TGTGCCAGCAGTTCCGCCGGGGCAGGTGAAGCTTTCTTT.